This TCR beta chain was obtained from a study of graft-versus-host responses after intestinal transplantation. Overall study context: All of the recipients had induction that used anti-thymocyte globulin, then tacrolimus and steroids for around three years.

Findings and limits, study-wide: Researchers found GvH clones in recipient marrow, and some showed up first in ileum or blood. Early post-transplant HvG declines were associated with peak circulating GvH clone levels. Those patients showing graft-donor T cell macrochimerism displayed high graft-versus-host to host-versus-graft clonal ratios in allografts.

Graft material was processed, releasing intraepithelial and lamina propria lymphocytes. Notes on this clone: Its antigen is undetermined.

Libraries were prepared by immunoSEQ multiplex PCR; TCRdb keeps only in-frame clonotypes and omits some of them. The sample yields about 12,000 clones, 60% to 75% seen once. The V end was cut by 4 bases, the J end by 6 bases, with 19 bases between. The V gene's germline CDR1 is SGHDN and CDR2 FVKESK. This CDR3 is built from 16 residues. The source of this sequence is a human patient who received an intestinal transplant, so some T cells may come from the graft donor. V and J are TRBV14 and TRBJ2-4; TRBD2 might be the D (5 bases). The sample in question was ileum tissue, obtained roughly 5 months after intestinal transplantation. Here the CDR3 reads CASSPGWTFNLNIQYF. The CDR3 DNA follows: TGTGCCAGCAGCCCGGGATGGACTTTTAACCTAAACATTCAGTACTTC.